The 12 T cell receptor beta chains in this list originate from one sample, sequenced in a study of T cells in Graves' hyperthyroidism and ophthalmopathy. TCR beta CDR3 region amplification was performed from RNA transcripts. A set of HTBI primers served as the primers for a first-round RT-PCR of the TCR CDR3. MiXCR, run by TCRdb on the multiplex PCR reads, gives a single entry per CDR3 protein. The sample holds almost 600,000 distinct CDR3 sequences, approximately 15% seen once. Sequencing used blood. These receptors originate from a woman in her thirties with Graves' hyperthyroidism that later progressed to Graves' ophthalmopathy.

This clonotype was picked up many times. The rearrangement uses TRBV6-1 and TRBJ1-1; D perhaps matches TRBD1 (6 bases). Germline assignment: CDR1 MNHNS and CDR2 SASEGT. The CDR3 totals 15 residues. Trimming took off 5 bases at V and 10 bases at J, with 23 bases between the two ends. CDR3 sequence (DNA): TGTGCCAGCAGTTCAGGGGTCGGAGCCGTCGGGGCAGCTTTCTTT. Translation: CASSSGVGAVGAAFF.

This clonotype has ten or more counts. This chain connects TRBV28 to TRBJ2-2; no clear D gene. V gave up 5 bases and J gave up 6 bases, with 19 bases separating them. Germline V CDR1 and CDR2: MDHEN, SYDVKM. The CDR3 runs 16 residues. The CDR3 DNA is TGTGCCAGCAGTGGGTATAAGTCCAAAACCGCCGGGGAGCTGTTTTTT. Protein product: CASSGYKSKTAGELFF.

Only a few counts were recorded for this clonotype. The chain recombines TRBV3-1 with TRBJ1-3; D is undetermined. V gave up 0 bases and J gave up 2 bases, with 14 bases separating them. The CDR3 is 17 amino acids. CDR1 and CDR2 (germline): LGHDT, YNNKEL (reference sequence). The DNA for the CDR3 is TGTGCCAGCAGCCAAGATCGACGGAGTCTTCCTGGAAACACCATATATTTT. Protein: CASSQDRRSLPGNTIYF.

This clonotype turned up a few times. V gene TRBV12-3 or TRBV12-4 combines with J gene TRBJ1-6, with D unclear. This CDR3 has 14 residues. Trimming shortened V by 2 bases and J by 7 bases, and 9 bases separated the two germline ends. CDR3: CASSLSVSNSPLHF. In nucleotides, the CDR3 is TGTGCCAGCAGTTTAAGCGTCAGCAATTCACCCCTCCACTTT.

The chain joins TRBV6-2 or TRBV6-3 to TRBJ1-1; D is undetermined. There are 13 residues in the CDR3. The ends were cut back, 2 bases at V and 4 bases at J, with 8 bases in the middle. Germline CDR1 is MNHEY and CDR2 is SVGEGT. CDR3 sequence reads: CASSYEGFTEAFF. The CDR3 DNA reads TGTGCCAGCAGTTACGAGGGTTTCACTGAAGCTTTCTTT.

The chain combines TRBV19 with TRBJ1-1, with 7 bases that match TRBD1. Germline CDR1 LNHDA, CDR2 SQIVND (reference sequence). The trim removed 6 bases at V and 0 bases at J, leaving 7 bases unmatched. This CDR3 spans 15 amino acids. The CDR3 reads CASRTQTGMNTEAFF. For the CDR3, the DNA is TGTGCCAGTAGGACCCAGACAGGGATGAACACTGAAGCTTTCTTT.

Remarks on this clonotype: Given a much more abundant clone one base away, this may be a read error. The genes are TRBV7-8 and TRBJ2-7; D tentatively fits TRBD1 or TRBD2 (5 bases each). The germline V gene has CDR1 SGHVS and CDR2 FQNEAQ. CDR3 size: 15 residues. The CDR3 reads CASGLGDGAPYEQYF. The CDR3 region has the DNA TGTGCCAGCGGCTTAGGGGACGGGGCGCCCTACGAGCAGTACTTC.

This clonotype was seen ten or more times. The chain joins TRBV2 to TRBJ2-7, with TRBD2 matching 10 bases. The V gene end was trimmed by 5 bases and the J gene end by 4 bases; junction bases not matched to a gene: 8. The CDR3 runs 15 residues. The germline gives CDR1 SNHLY, CDR2 FYNNEI. The CDR3 here is CASSIGLAELYEQYF. As DNA, the CDR3 is TGTGCCAGCAGTATCGGACTAGCGGAGTTGTACGAGCAGTACTTC.

This clonotype showed up many times. The chain combines TRBV7-9 with TRBJ2-5; no firm D call. Deletions cut 5 bases from V and 0 bases from J, with 10 bases between. This CDR3 contains 14 residues. Per germline, CDR1 SEHNR and CDR2 FQNEAQ (reference sequence). As DNA, the CDR3 is TGTGCCAGCAGCAGTCAGTTCTACCAAGAGACCCAGTACTTC. Its translation: CASSSQFYQETQYF.

The chain carries TRBV12-3 or TRBV12-4 and TRBJ2-4; the D gene is possibly TRBD2 (5 bases). Trimming took off 8 bases at V and 7 bases at J, with 15 bases between the two ends. The length of the CDR3 is 13 residues. CDR3 residues: CASARGRRNIQYF. The CDR3 nucleotides are TGTGCCAGCGCCCGCGGCAGGAGGAACATTCAGTACTTC.

This clonotype appeared a single time. This sequence joins TRBV24-1 and TRBJ1-5; no clear D gene. V lost 3 bases and J lost 7, with 9 bases in between. The CDR3 is made up of 13 amino acids. The germline V gene has CDR1 KGHDR and CDR2 SFDVKD. CDR3 nucleotide sequence: TGTGCCACCAGTGATAGGGTGAGACAGCCCCAGCATTTT. Amino acids: CATSDRVRQPQHF.

This clonotype came up many times. The chain couples TRBV29-1 to TRBJ2-7; 14 bases match TRBD2. Per the germline V gene, CDR1 is SQVTM and CDR2 is ANQGSEA. Trimming cost V 3 bases and J 7 bases; bases outside gene matches: 8. The CDR3 is made up of 15 amino acids. The CDR3 loop is CSVEGPGLAGVEQYF. In DNA form, the CDR3 reads TGCAGCGTTGAGGGCCCGGGACTAGCGGGAGTTGAGCAGTACTTC.